Below, one TCR beta chain is given with its context. Likely a read error: the CDR3 ends without its conserved phenylalanine or tryptophan. These data belong to a study of T cells in Graves' hyperthyroidism and ophthalmopathy. RNA transcripts were the template for amplifying TCR beta CDR3 regions. TCR CDR3 regions were first amplified by RT-PCR with HTBI primers. TCRdb re-derived calls from the multiplex PCR reads in MiXCR, one entry per CDR3 protein. The table includes 150,000 or so distinct CDR3 sequences, roughly a fifth detected once. The V gene lost 1 base and the J gene lost 0 bases, with 11 bases spanning the gap. The CDR3 length is 16 residues. CDR1 and CDR2 (germline): SGHTA, FQGNSA.

This sequence was found in a woman aged 45 to 65 with Graves' hyperthyroidism that later progressed to Graves' ophthalmopathy. Sequenced input: blood. The gene calls are TRBV7-2 and TRBJ2-3; no clear D. CDR3 coding DNA: TGTGCCAGCAGCTTAGGTGTCGGAGCCAGCACAGATACGCAGTATTGT. Translating it yields CASSLGVGASTDTQYC.